This TCR beta chain was sequenced for a study of OX40 agonist ivuxolimab in advanced cancers. Study in general: Every 2 weeks, patients received ivuxolimab intravenously, dosed at 0.01 to 10 mg/kg. Points from the study as a whole: CD4+ T cells averaged fewer expanded clones than CD8+ T cells.

Only in-frame clones appear in the TCRdb table, and some are missing; sequencing was by immunoSEQ multiplex PCR. The sample comprises approximately 78,000 clones, 88% of which are singletons, and around 0.97% rests with the top ten. Note on this clone: Its matching antigen is unknown.

CDR3 length: 17 amino acids. This specimen was CD4+ or CD8+ T cells sorted from blood, taken in a trial of the OX40 agonist ivuxolimab. The sequence derives from an adult with an advanced solid tumor such as melanoma, head and neck, liver or kidney cancer. This chain connects TRBV21-1 to TRBJ1-2; TRBD1, the table's D call, lacks a check against the DNA. TRBV21-1 is annotated as a pseudogene. This chain's CDR3 is CASSNHTRQGFGYGYTF. CDR3 nucleotide sequence: TGTGCCAGCAGCAATCACACGAGACAGGGGTTTGGCTATGGCTACACCTTC.